These T cell receptor beta chains were read from a single sample in a study of shared clonotypes between healthy human individuals. The data were produced by immunoSEQ multiplex PCR, yet TCRdb's version contains in-frame clones alone and is incomplete. This table holds approximately 2,300,000 clones, less than 95% found once. Source material: naive CD4+ T cells from PBMCs. These receptors came from a young man in good health. Some clones in this sample may be carry-over from other donors' samples. Each CDR3 is given with its conserved first and last residue. A D gene is named only where the DNA matches it firmly. The size of a clone is reported for some rows only, either as once, few or many, or as a class for expanded clones.

V	D	size	J	CDR3	DNA
TRBV7-2	NA	NA	TRBJ2-3	CASSLGSLGTDTQYF	TGTGCCAGCAGCTTGGGGAGTCTAGGCACAGATACGCAGTATTTT
TRBV14	NA	NA	TRBJ2-7	CASSQRGPVYEQYF	TGTGCCAGCAGCCAAAGGGGCCCTGTATACGAGCAGTACTTC
TRBV5-1	NA	NA	TRBJ1-4	CASSLTGLAEKLFF	TGCGCCAGCAGCTTAACAGGGCTAGCTGAAAAACTGTTTTTT
TRBV28	TRBD1	NA	TRBJ2-7	CASSIQGYEQYF	TGTGCCAGCAGCATACAGGGGTACGAGCAGTACTTC
TRBV5-1	NA	NA	TRBJ1-3	CASSPGALASGNTIYF	TGCGCCAGCAGCCCGGGGGCCCTTGCCTCTGGAAACACCATATATTTT
TRBV4-3	NA	NA	TRBJ1-1	CASSLRRDTEAFF	TGCGCCAGCAGCTTAAGAAGGGACACTGAAGCTTTCTTT
TRBV10-3	TRBD2	NA	TRBJ2-2	CAISGLAGVTGELFF	TGTGCCATCAGTGGACTAGCGGGAGTTACCGGGGAGCTGTTTTTT
TRBV30	NA	once	TRBJ2-7	CAWSRSYEQYF	TGTGCCTGGAGTCGCAGTTACGAGCAGTACTTC
TRBV6-6	NA	NA	TRBJ2-7	CASSSRGYEQYF	TGTGCCAGCAGTTCTCGGGGATACGAGCAGTACTTC
TRBV7-3	NA	once	TRBJ2-5	CASSPNRAETQYF	TGTGCCAGCAGCCCTAACAGGGCGGAGACCCAGTACTTC
TRBV19	TRBD2	NA	TRBJ2-7	CASSSRGGEQYF	TGTGCCAGTAGTTCCCGGGGGGGCGAGCAGTACTTC
TRBV5-5	NA	NA	TRBJ1-5	CASSAQGGNQPQHF	TGTGCCAGCAGCGCACAGGGTGGCAATCAGCCCCAGCATTTT
TRBV28	TRBD1	once	TRBJ1-1	CASRTPNYRGQVAFF	TGTGCCAGCAGAACACCGAACTACAGGGGGCAGGTAGCTTTCTTT
TRBV29-1	TRBD1	NA	TRBJ2-5	CSVDSTGGGRETQYF	TGCAGCGTAGATAGTACAGGGGGCGGACGAGAGACCCAGTACTTC
TRBV9	NA	NA	TRBJ2-5	CASSVGGIQETQYF	TGTGCCAGCAGCGTAGGCGGGATCCAAGAGACCCAGTACTTC
TRBV28	NA	NA	TRBJ2-7	CASSQFSYEQYF	TGTGCCAGCAGTCAGTTCTCCTACGAGCAGTACTTC
TRBV6-1	NA	NA	TRBJ1-1	CASSVQRGGTEAFF	TGTGCCAGCAGTGTCCAGAGGGGGGGCACTGAAGCTTTCTTT
TRBV6-5	NA	NA	TRBJ1-5	CASSPDRGNQPQHF	TGTGCCAGCAGCCCCGACAGAGGCAATCAGCCCCAGCATTTT